Presented here are 14 T cell receptor beta chains from one specimen sequenced in a study of cytomegalovirus exposure and HLA in healthy donors. Primers for the PCR totalled 60 Vbeta and 13 Jbeta. The data were produced by immunoSEQ multiplex PCR, yet TCRdb's version contains in-frame clones alone and is incomplete. The repertoire holds some 150,000 clones, with approximately 75% as singletons. Sequenced: PBMCs. The receptors were sampled from a male donor in good health and CMV-seronegative.

The chain employs TRBV19 and TRBJ2-7; D perhaps matches TRBD2 (6 bases). V was shortened by 5 bases and J by 3 bases, with 14 bases between the two germline ends. The CDR3 covers 14 residues. Germline V gene data show CDR1 as LNHDA and CDR2 as SQIVND (reference sequence). CDR3 bases: TGTGCCAGTAGTGTCCGGGACGGGGGCTACGAGCAGTACTTC. As protein: CASSVRDGGYEQYF.

This sequence joins TRBV20-1 and TRBJ2-7; weak D call: TRBD1 (6 bases). Trimming left V 4 bases short and J 4 bases short, with 8 bases between. Per the germline V gene, CDR1 is DFQATT and CDR2 is SNEGSKA (reference sequence). The CDR3 runs to 11 residues. CDR3 DNA sequence: TGCAGTGCTATACAGGGATACGAGCAGTACTTC. Amino acids: CSAIQGYEQYF.

The chain couples TRBV6-5 to TRBJ2-7; D is ambiguous. V lost 2 bases to trimming and J lost 0 bases, with 8 bases between them. Germline assignment: CDR1 MNHEY and CDR2 SVGAGI. CDR3 length: 14 amino acids. CDR3 sequence: CASSYNGNSYEQYF. CDR3 coding DNA: TGTGCCAGCAGTTACAATGGCAACTCCTACGAGCAGTACTTC.

The genes are TRBV6-5 and TRBJ1-2; 7 positions match TRBD1. CDR3 length equals 13 residues. Germline CDR1 MNHEY, CDR2 SVGAGI. The trim removed 4 bases at V and 8 bases at J, leaving 7 bases unmatched. In nucleotides, the CDR3 is TGTGCCAGCAGTTTCGGGACAGTAGGAGGCTACACCTTC. Protein: CASSFGTVGGYTF.

The V gene is TRBV7-9, the J gene TRBJ1-1; D call uncertain. The V and J ends lost 2 bases and 0 bases respectively, with 10 bases between them. Germline V CDR1 and CDR2: SEHNR, FQNEAQ (reference sequence). This CDR3 comprises 15 residues. The CDR3 DNA reads as TGTGCCAGCAGCTTATCGGACTCGATGAACACTGAAGCTTTCTTT. Translating it yields CASSLSDSMNTEAFF.

This clone appeared a single time. The chain carries TRBV5-6 and TRBJ2-2, with 10 bases matching TRBD2. This CDR3 is built from 19 residues. The V segment lost 3 bases and the J segment 0 bases; nucleotides outside the gene matches: 11. In germline, CDR1 is SGHDT, CDR2 YYEEEE. CDR3 in DNA: TGTGCCAGCAGCTCAGTGGTTAGCGGGGGGCTAACGAACACCGGGGAGCTGTTTTTT. Encoded protein: CASSSVVSGGLTNTGELFF.

In its sample, this clone was seen a few times. The chain joins TRBV29-1 to TRBJ1-1; the match to TRBD1 covers 7 bases. The CDR3 length is 16 residues. The trim removed 6 bases at V and 0 bases at J, leaving 13 bases unmatched. Germline values: CDR1 SQVTM, CDR2 ANQGSEA. The CDR3 is CSVKGDSSPLNTEAFF. The CDR3 region has the DNA TGCAGCGTGAAAGGGGACAGCTCACCCCTGAACACTGAAGCTTTCTTT.

V usage is TRBV29-1 and J usage is TRBJ2-1, with no clear D. CDR3 size: 13 residues. Germline lookup yields CDR1 SQVTM and CDR2 ANQGSEA. V lost 7 bases, J lost 8 bases, and 18 bases lay in between. CDR3 region: CSAKPSYIDEQFF. In DNA form, the CDR3 reads TGCAGCGCTAAACCCTCCTATATCGATGAGCAGTTCTTC.

This clone was recorded only once. This chain uses TRBV7-9 with TRBJ2-1; possibly TRBD1 for D (6 bases). CDR3 size: 14 residues. Trimming pared 3 bases from V and 10 bases from J, leaving 16 bases between. The germline V gene encodes CDR1 SEHNR and CDR2 FQNEAQ (reference sequence). CDR3 in amino acids: CASSFAPRGHEQFF. CDR3 nucleotides: TGTGCCAGCAGCTTTGCCCCCAGGGGACACGAGCAGTTCTTC.

The rearrangement links TRBV6-4 to TRBJ2-3, with unresolved D. The germline V and J ends were trimmed by 6 bases and 3 bases, with 10 bases remaining between them. The CDR3 sequence is 13 residues long. Germline V gene sequence: CDR1 MRHNA, CDR2 SNTAGT. The CDR3 nucleotides read TGTGCCAGCAGCTCCACTCCGACAGATACGCAGTATTTT. It specifies CASSSTPTDTQYF.

CDR3 sequence: CASSAWGGSTDTQYF. In DNA, the CDR3 is TGTGCCAGCAGCGCGTGGGGCGGTAGCACAGATACGCAGTATTTT. This chain joins TRBV9 and TRBJ2-3, with D maybe TRBD1 (5 bases). Germline CDR1 reads SGDLS; CDR2 reads YYNGEE. With 3 bases removed from V and 0 bases from J, the gap between germline ends came to 11 bases. The CDR3 covers 15 residues.

V is TRBV10-3 and J is TRBJ2-1; TRBD2 matches 11 bases. The CDR3 extends over 14 amino acids. Trimming cost V 2 bases and J 8 bases; bases outside gene matches: 2. Germline lookup yields CDR1 ENHRY and CDR2 SYGVKD. The CDR3, as DNA: TGTGCCATCAGTGAGAGGACTAGCGGGCATGAGCAGTTCTTC. Amino acid sequence: CAISERTSGHEQFF.

The genes are TRBV7-2 and TRBJ1-4, with 9 bases that match TRBD1. V was pared by 4 bases and J by 7 bases, with 10 bases of the junction left unmatched. Germline V CDR1 and CDR2: SGHTA, FQGNSA. This CDR3 has 16 amino acids. Here the CDR3 DNA reads TGTGCCAGCAGCTCCGGACAGGGGAGGGGTCGTGAAAAACTGTTTTTT. Amino acid sequence: CASSSGQGRGREKLFF.

The V gene is TRBV10-3, the J gene TRBJ2-3, with D perhaps TRBD1 (6 bases). The CDR3 has 13 amino acids. Trimming shortened V by 11 bases and J by 0 bases, and 12 bases separated the two germline ends. The V gene's germline CDR1 is ENHRY and CDR2 SYGVKD. The CDR3 loop is CAATQGSTDTQYF. As DNA, the CDR3 is TGTGCCGCCACGCAGGGGAGCACAGATACGCAGTATTTT.